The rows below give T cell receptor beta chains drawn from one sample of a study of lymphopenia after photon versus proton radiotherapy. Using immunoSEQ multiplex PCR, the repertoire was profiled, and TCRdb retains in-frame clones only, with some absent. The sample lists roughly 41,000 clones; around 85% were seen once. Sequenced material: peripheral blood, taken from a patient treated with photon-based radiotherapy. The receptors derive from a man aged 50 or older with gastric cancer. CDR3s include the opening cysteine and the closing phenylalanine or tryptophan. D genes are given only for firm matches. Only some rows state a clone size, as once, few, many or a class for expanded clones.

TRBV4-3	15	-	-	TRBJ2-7	CASSQEGGHLYEQYF	TGCGCCAGCAGCCAAGAGGGGGGACATCTCTACGAGCAGTACTTC
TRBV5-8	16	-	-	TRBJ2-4	CASSSDRVLAKNIQYF	TGTGCCAGCAGCTCGGACAGAGTCCTAGCCAAAAACATTCAGTACTTC
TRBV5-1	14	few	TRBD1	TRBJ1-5	CASSLGQGDQPQHF	TGCGCCAGCAGCTTGGGACAGGGTGATCAGCCCCAGCATTTT
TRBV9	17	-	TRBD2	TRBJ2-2	CASSVGTAGGPGGELFF	TGTGCCAGCAGCGTAGGGACAGCGGGAGGGCCCGGCGGGGAGCTGTTTTTT
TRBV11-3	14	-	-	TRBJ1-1	CASSRGVGNTEAFF	TGTGCCAGCAGCCGTGGGGTCGGGAACACTGAAGCTTTCTTT
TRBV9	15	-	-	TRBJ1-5	CASSPDTTSNQPQHF	TGTGCCAGCTCTCCGGACACTACGAGCAATCAGCCCCAGCATTTT
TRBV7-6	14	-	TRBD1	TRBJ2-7	CASTRDRTSYEQYF	TGTGCCAGCACCCGGGACAGGACAAGCTACGAGCAGTACTTC
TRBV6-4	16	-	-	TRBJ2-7	CASLRKGTALGGEQYF	TGTGCCAGCCTGCGGAAGGGAACGGCTCTGGGGGGAGAGCAGTACTTC
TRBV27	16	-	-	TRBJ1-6	CASRNSLGGGVSPLHF	TGTGCCAGCAGGAACTCACTGGGGGGCGGGGTGTCACCCCTCCACTTT
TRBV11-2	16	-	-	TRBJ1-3	CASSLAPGNSGNTIYF	TGTGCCAGCAGCTTAGCCCCAGGGAACTCTGGAAACACCATATATTTT
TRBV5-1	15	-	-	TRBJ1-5	CASSVDPGSNQPQHF	TGCGCCAGCAGCGTCGACCCGGGGAGCAATCAGCCCCAGCATTTT
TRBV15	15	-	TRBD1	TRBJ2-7	CATSRERGPSYEQYF	TGTGCCACCAGCAGAGAAAGGGGGCCCTCCTACGAGCAGTACTTC
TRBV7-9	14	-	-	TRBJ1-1	CASSLGLGGTEAFF	TGTGCCAGCAGCTTAGGATTAGGGGGCACTGAAGCTTTCTTT
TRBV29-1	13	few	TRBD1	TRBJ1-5	CSVGTGGPQPQHF	TGCAGCGTTGGCACAGGGGGCCCTCAGCCCCAGCATTTT
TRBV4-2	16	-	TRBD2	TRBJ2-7	CASSQATSGTAYEQYF	TGTGCCAGCAGCCAAGCGACTAGCGGGACCGCCTACGAGCAGTACTTC
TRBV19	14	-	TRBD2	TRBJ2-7	CASSPRTSGTLQYF	TGTGCCAGTAGTCCCCGGACTAGCGGGACTCTGCAGTACTTC
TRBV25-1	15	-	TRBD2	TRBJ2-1	CASSQQREIYNEQFF	TGTGCCAGCAGTCAGCAGCGGGAGATCTACAATGAGCAGTTCTTC
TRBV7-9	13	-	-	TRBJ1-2	CASSLGTLYGYTF	TGTGCCAGCAGCTTGGGGACGCTTTATGGCTACACCTTC
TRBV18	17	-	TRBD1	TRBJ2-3	CASSVWGNRGSTDTQYF	TGTGCCAGCTCCGTCTGGGGAAACAGGGGAAGCACAGATACGCAGTATTTT
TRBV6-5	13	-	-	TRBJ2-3	CASGTGTTGTQYF	TGTGCCAGCGGCACAGGTACCACAGGTACGCAGTATTTT
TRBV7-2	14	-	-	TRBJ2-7	CASSTGTYPYEQYF	TGTGCCAGCAGCACCGGGACCTACCCCTACGAGCAGTACTTC
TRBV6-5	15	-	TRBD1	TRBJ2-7	CASSTQGVSSYEQYF	TGTGCCAGCTCGACACAGGGGGTCTCTTCCTACGAGCAGTACTTC
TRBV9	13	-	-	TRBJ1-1	CASSVEGGTEAFF	TGTGCCAGCAGCGTGGAGGGGGGCACTGAAGCTTTCTTT
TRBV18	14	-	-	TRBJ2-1	CASSPPSASNEQFF	TGTGCCAGCTCACCACCGTCTGCGTCGAATGAGCAGTTCTTC
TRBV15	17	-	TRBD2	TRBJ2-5	CATSRTTSGGFQETQYF	TGTGCCACCAGCCGAACGACTAGCGGGGGTTTTCAAGAGACCCAGTACTTC
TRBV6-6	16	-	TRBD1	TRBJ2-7	CASSSSQDRGTYEQYF	TGTGCCAGCTCCTCCTCCCAGGACAGGGGGACCTACGAGCAGTACTTC
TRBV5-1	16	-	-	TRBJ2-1	CASSLAAVGRDNEQFF	TGCGCCAGCAGCTTGGCGGCGGTCGGTCGGGACAATGAGCAGTTCTTC
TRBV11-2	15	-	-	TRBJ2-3	CASSLEVDSTDTQYF	TGTGCCAGCAGCTTAGAGGTGGACAGCACAGATACGCAGTATTTT
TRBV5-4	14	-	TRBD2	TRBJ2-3	CASSRGGSTDTQYF	TGTGCCAGCAGCCGGGGGGGGAGCACAGATACGCAGTATTTT